This T cell receptor (beta chain) was sequenced in a study of blood T cell repertoires in COVID-19. Whole-study context: From T cells, B-cell-depleted T cells, or PBMCs came the material, which was cDNA or gDNA.

V gave up 6 bases and J gave up 6 bases, with 18 bases separating them. CDR1 and CDR2 (germline): SNHLY, FYNNEI. The length of the CDR3 is 14 residues. Original processing methods: For nucleated cells, counts were estimated from reference gene primer amplification. TCRdb's copy holds only in-frame clones and misses some; the assay was immunoSEQ multiplex PCR. V, J and clone size are those of that table, while D and trimming were read from the DNA. The sample holds over 100,000 clones, approximately 88% seen once. The sequence derives from a woman in her sixties or seventies with acute or convalescent COVID-19. The rearrangement uses TRBV2 and TRBJ2-7; D might be TRBD2 (7 bases). The specimen was peripheral blood. The CDR3 DNA reads as TGTGCCAGCAGGTGGGGGGCGGGAGAAGGCGAGCAGTACTTC. Its translation is CASRWGAGEGEQYF.